This T cell receptor beta chain is from a study of shared clonotypes between healthy human individuals (dated by TCRdb to 2020 to 2021). Regarding the study in general: The cohort comprised a couple of women and three men aged 18 to 49 years. For each donor, CD4 naive and CD4 memory were each given three plates, CD8 naive was given two plates, and CD8 memory was given one plate. The study deeply sequenced blood TCR repertoires of 5 or 6 healthy adults to estimate repertoire size and the extent of clonotype sharing between individuals. Libraries were prepared and TCR repertoires were sequenced by different laboratories using diverse techniques, in order to increase sequencing depth and limit assay-specific biases. Each donor's leukapheresis produced roughly between about 0.85 and 10 billion PBMCs. Overall results and qualifications from the work: Pairwise subsampling indicated that sequencing depth was expected to affect the degree of clonotype sharing among donors. Compared with non-shared clonotypes, the clonotypes found in all four sorted-subset donors had higher generation probabilities. Rarefaction of sorted-subset datasets indicated incomplete sequencing despite the large sequencing depth. Because the study included a small number of donors, the genetic and exposure-history diversity represented was limited. Across a few donors, about 5% of naive CD4, roughly 3.4% of naive CD8, roughly 2.3% of memory CD4, and approximately 0.4% of memory CD8 clonotypes were shared. Sampling was restricted to blood, and TCR repertoires in tissue are likely to differ from TCR repertoires in blood. Naive subsets generally had larger estimated clonotype richness than memory subsets.

The CDR3 covers 15 residues, taking in both the cysteine and the phenylalanine. Only the CDR3 part of the read is kept: 45 bases, read in frame from the first base. V is cut back by 4 bases and J by 2 bases, with 3 bases in the junction unmatched. From the germline V gene, CDR1 is MNHNS and CDR2 is SASEGT. The donors were healthy, HIV-negative adults who had no recently reported acute infections or vaccinations. All donors were Caucasian adults living in Nashville, Tennessee, USA. CD4+ T cells were enriched by magnetic negative selection; naive cells were then positively selected on CD45RA, and the negative fraction formed the memory subset. Blood was collected by leukapheresis, and PBMCs were isolated by Ficoll-Histopaque density gradient centrifugation and then cryopreserved in liquid nitrogen vapor phase. Purity and quantity of every magnetically sorted T cell population were checked by analytical flow cytometry. Genomic DNA was isolated from every sorted fraction and measured by UV absorbance on a Nanodrop 2000c.

Using the deep immunoSEQ assay, TCR CDR3 regions were amplified from genomic DNA by multiplex PCR. For each cell subset, the extracted genomic DNA was distributed evenly across all wells of several immunoSEQ 96-well plates, and each plate served as one replicate. For sorted subsets, around 0.2 ug genomic DNA, equal to approximately 30,000 T cell genomes, was loaded into each replicate PCR. The purified libraries were quantified using a Qubit 3.0 fluorometer, sized with a Bioanalyzer 2100, and then quantified again using the KAPA Library Quantification kit. Each immunoSEQ 96-well plate was sequenced on its own single-read 150-cycle Illumina NextSeq 550 flow cell. Processing in the source paper ran as follows. Because only junctional sequences without quality scores were contained in the immunoSEQ output, filtering matching that applied to full-length reads could not be performed. To assign V/J genes and CDR3, sequences were annotated against IMGT germline references using PyIR, a Python wrapper for IgBLAST v1.9. Any read was removed if the V/J assignment was weak (E-value above 1e-6), the CDR3 was missing, or the read contained stop codons, out-of-frame junctions, or ambiguous translated residues. V3J clonotypes were defined by identical inferred V gene, J gene, and CDR3 amino acid sequence. To compute the percentage overlap between repertoires, the number of shared unique clonotypes was divided by the size of the smaller repertoire. RTK rarefaction, the Chao1 estimator, and Recon v2.1 estimates of unobserved clonotypes were used to assess repertoire richness. Generation probabilities for all TCRbeta clonotypes obtained by the gDNA method from a handful of donors were computed using OLGA. TCRdb's version of the immuneACCESS table is confined to in-frame rearrangements and falls short of the full clone set. An unresolved V gene accounts for under half of the shortfall where checked; the remainder is of unknown origin. V and J calls and clone size are given by that table; D and trimming were obtained from the DNA. The table for this sample lists over a million clones; approximately 80% of them were counted only once. Of the sample, 0.61% falls within the top ten clones.

Comments on this clone: Its binding antigen is unknown. No per-base quality is available; no much larger clone lies one base away.

This clonotype originated in a man between 18 and 29 years old in good health. Some clones in this sample may be carry-over from other donors' samples. The rearranged segments are TRBV6-1 and TRBJ1-5; TRBD1 agrees with 9 junctional bases. The material sequenced was memory CD4+ T cells from PBMCs. The cell subset or site label, as the study defines it: CD45RA-negative fraction. In nucleotide form, the sequence is TGTGCCAGCAGTGCTCGGACAGGGGGCAATCAGCCCCAGCATTTT. This translates into CASSARTGGNQPQHF.